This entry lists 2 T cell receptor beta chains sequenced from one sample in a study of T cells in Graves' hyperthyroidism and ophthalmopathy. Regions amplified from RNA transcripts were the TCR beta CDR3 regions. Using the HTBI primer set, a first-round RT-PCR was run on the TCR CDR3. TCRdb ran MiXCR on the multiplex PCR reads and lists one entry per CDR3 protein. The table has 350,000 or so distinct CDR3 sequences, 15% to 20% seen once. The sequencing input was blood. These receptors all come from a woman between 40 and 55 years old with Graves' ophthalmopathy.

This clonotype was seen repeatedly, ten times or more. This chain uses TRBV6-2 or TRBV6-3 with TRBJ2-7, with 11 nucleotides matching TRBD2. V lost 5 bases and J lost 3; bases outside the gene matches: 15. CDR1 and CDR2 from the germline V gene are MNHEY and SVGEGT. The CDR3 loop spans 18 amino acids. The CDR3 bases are TGTGCCAGCAGTCCCCAAGATCCGGGACTAGCGGACCTCTACGAGCAGTACTTC. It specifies CASSPQDPGLADLYEQYF.

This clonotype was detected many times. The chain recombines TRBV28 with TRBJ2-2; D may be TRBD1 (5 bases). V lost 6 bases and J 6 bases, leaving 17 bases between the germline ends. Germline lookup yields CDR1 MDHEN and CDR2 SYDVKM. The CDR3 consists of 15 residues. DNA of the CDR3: TGTGCCAGCAGATATCAGGGATTCTGGGCCGGGGAGCTGTTTTTT. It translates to CASRYQGFWAGELFF.